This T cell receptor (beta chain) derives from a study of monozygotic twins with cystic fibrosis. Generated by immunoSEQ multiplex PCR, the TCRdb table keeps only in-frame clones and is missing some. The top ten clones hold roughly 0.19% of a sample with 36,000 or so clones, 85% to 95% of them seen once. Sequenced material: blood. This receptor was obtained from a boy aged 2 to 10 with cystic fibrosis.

CDR3 in DNA: TGTGCCAGCAGCCCGAAGGCGCAGCGGGGGGCCTCCTACGAGCAGTACTTC. It is translated as CASSPKAQRGASYEQYF. The V and J genes are TRBV11-1 and TRBJ2-7, with TRBD2 matching over 9 bases. This CDR3 is 17 amino acids long. Germline CDR1 reads SGHAT; CDR2 reads FQDESV (reference sequence). V shed 5 bases and J 0 bases; nucleotides not matched to a gene: 11.